Sequencing of this T cell receptor beta chain was carried out in a study of blood T cell repertoires in COVID-19. Profiled with immunoSEQ multiplex PCR; TCRdb holds only in-frame clones, not every one. Of fewer than 90,000 clones in the sample, 78% are singletons; the top ten hold approximately 6.3%. Seattle researchers signed up patients amid active infection and tracked them longitudinally. Germline V gene lookup returns CDR1 MDHEN and CDR2 SYDVKM. V lost 8 bases and J lost 4; bases outside the gene matches: 9. The CDR3 runs 14 residues. This TCR was recovered from a man aged 65 to 79 with COVID-19, enrolled during active disease. The V call is TRBV28, the J call TRBJ2-7, with 9 positions matching TRBD1. The source material was peripheral blood. Here the CDR3 DNA reads TGTGCCAGCGGTAAACAGGGGGCCGGTTACGAGCAGTACTTC. This gives the protein CASGKQGAGYEQYF.